The sequence of this T cell receptor (beta chain) was determined in a study of T cells in localized non-small cell lung cancer. Study-level findings and limits: Appearances in adjacent lung were noted for a median 57 of the top 100 tumor clones.

The protocol was immunoSEQ multiplex PCR, while the TCRdb copy is restricted to in-frame clones and leaves out a portion. The sample has more than 8,000 clones; roughly 60% are singletons. To note about this clone: Its cognate antigen is unknown.

This CDR3 is 15 amino acids long. CDR1 is LNHDA, CDR2 SQIVND, per germline (reference sequence). The V and J ends lost 1 base and 5 bases, in that order; junction bases with no gene match: 4. The receptor was isolated from a male donor aged 60 or over with stage I squamous cell lung carcinoma. The sequenced sample was lymph node tissue, obtained before any cancer treatment. The rearrangement joins TRBV19 to TRBJ2-3; TRBD2 matches 9 bases. The CDR3 nucleotides read TGTGCCAGTAGTATAGGTAGCGGGAGTATAGATACGCAGTATTTT. This gives the protein CASSIGSGSIDTQYF.